The entry below gives a single T cell receptor (beta chain) sequence along with its context. The target antigen is unknown. The data originate from a study of shared clonotypes between healthy human individuals. Sequencing used immunoSEQ multiplex PCR; TCRdb keeps in-frame clones, though not all of them. This sample carries around 750,000 clones, approximately 79% of them seen once, and the ten largest clones take approximately 1.6%. Trimming took 3 bases from V and 0 from J, leaving 12 bases between them. Per the germline V gene, CDR1 is SGHTA and CDR2 is FQGNSA. The CDR3 length is 15 residues. Whole-study findings and limits: Larger richness was generally estimated for naive than memory subsets.

Sample: memory CD4+ T cells sorted from blood. Stated subset: CD45RA-negative fraction. This receptor was identified in a woman in her thirties in good health. This rearrangement joins TRBV7-2 to TRBJ2-7; D is perhaps TRBD1 (7 bases). CDR3 amino acids: CASSFGQGGSYEQYF. The CDR3 DNA reads TGTGCCAGCAGCTTCGGGCAGGGGGGCTCCTACGAGCAGTACTTC.